These T cell receptor beta chains were read from a single sample in a study of blood T cell repertoires in COVID-19. The data were produced by immunoSEQ multiplex PCR, yet TCRdb's version contains in-frame clones alone and is incomplete. The table has approximately 120,000 clones, 84% seen once. Sequenced sample: peripheral blood. These receptors came from a human donor in a cohort sampled during active COVID-19. CDR3s include the opening cysteine and the closing phenylalanine or tryptophan. Fields, in order: V gene, J gene, CDR3 protein.

>TRBV18|TRBJ2-3
CASSLKTGASTDTQYF
>TRBV6-5|TRBJ2-1
CASKGTSFYNEQFF
>TRBV27|TRBJ1-6
CASSSRQGRGGYNSPLHF
>TRBV6-5|TRBJ2-5
CASSSTQGRGGETQYF
>TRBV21-1|TRBJ2-2
CANDDSGGPGELFF
>TRBV18|TRBJ2-1
CASSPRVQNNEQFF
>TRBV5-6|TRBJ2-7
CASSGEGQGAYEQYF
>TRBV19|TRBJ1-4
CASSIRQGSNEKLFF
>TRBV6-1|TRBJ2-7
CASSEEGGAYEQYF
>TRBV9|TRBJ1-1
CASSPSPEVAEAFF
>TRBV6-5|TRBJ1-2
CASRTVGGESF
>TRBV27|TRBJ1-2
CASKPGQGNYGYTF
>TRBV2|TRBJ2-7
CASSDLSRTYEQYF
>TRBV19|TRBJ1-1
CASTETGSEAFF
>TRBV10-3|TRBJ2-1
CAIASSSGGAGEQFF
>TRBV4-1|TRBJ1-4
CASSRGGVGITNEKLFF